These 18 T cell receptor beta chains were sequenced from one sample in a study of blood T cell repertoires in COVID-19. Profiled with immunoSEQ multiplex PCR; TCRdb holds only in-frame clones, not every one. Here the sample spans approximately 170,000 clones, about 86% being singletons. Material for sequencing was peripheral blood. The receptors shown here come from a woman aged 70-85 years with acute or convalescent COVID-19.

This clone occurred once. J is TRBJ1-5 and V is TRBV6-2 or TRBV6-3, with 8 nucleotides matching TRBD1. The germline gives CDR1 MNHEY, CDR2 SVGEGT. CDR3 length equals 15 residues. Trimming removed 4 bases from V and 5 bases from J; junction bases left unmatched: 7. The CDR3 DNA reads TGTGCCAGCAGTTGGTCGGGGGGACAGGATCAGCCCCAGCATTTT. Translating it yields CASSWSGGQDQPQHF.

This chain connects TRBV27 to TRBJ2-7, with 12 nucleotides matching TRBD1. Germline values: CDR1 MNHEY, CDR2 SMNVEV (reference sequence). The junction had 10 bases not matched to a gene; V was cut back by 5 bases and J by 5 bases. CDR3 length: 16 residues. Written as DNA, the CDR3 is TGTGCCAGCAGTCCGAGCCGGGACAGGGGGCCCCACGAGCAGTACTTC. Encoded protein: CASSPSRDRGPHEQYF.

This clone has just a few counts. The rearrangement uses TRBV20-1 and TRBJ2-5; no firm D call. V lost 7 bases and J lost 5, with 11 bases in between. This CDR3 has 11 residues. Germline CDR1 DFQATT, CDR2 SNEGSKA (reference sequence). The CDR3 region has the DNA TGCAGTGGCGCAGACGGGGAGACCCAGTACTTC. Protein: CSGADGETQYF.

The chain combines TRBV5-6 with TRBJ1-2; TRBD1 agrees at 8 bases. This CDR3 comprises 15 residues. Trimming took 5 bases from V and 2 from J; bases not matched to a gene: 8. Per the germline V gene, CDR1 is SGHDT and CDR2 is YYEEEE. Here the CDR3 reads CASRVPGQANYGYTF. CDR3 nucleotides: TGTGCCAGCAGAGTACCGGGACAGGCCAACTATGGCTACACCTTC.

CDR3 nucleotides: TGTGCCAGCCAGCGTACCTTTGAAGAGACCCAGTACTTC. Amino acids: CASQRTFEETQYF. The rearrangement links TRBV2 to TRBJ2-5; no clear D gene. The length of the CDR3 is 13 residues. V shed 8 bases and J shed 3 bases, with 13 bases lying between them. Germline CDR1 SNHLY, CDR2 FYNNEI. Supplemented by reference TRBV2 and TRBJ2-5, the full variable domain reads EPEVTQTPSHQVTQMGQEVILRCVPISNHLYFYWYRQILGQKVEFLVSFYNNEISEKSEIFDDQFSVERPDGSNFTLKIRSTKLEDSAMYFCASQRTFEETQYFGPGTRLLVL.

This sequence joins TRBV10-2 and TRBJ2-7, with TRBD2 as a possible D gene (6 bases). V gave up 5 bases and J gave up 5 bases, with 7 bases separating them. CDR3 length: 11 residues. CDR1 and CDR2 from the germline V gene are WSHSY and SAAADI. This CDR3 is CASSPSDEQYF. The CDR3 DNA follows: TGCGCCAGCAGTCCTAGCGACGAGCAGTACTTC.

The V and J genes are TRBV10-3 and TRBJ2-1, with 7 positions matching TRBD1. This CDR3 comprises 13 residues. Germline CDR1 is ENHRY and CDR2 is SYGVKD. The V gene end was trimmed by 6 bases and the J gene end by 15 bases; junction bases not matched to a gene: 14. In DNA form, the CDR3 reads TGTGCCATCAGAGACTTAAGGACAGGTGATGCGTTCTTC. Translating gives CAIRDLRTGDAFF.

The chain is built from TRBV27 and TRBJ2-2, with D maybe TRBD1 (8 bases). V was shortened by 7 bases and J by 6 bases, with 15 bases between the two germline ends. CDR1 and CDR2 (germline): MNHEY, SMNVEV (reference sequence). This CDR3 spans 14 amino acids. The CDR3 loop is CASTLQGGPGELFF. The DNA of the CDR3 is TGTGCCAGCACCCTACAGGGGGGGCCCGGGGAGCTGTTTTTT.

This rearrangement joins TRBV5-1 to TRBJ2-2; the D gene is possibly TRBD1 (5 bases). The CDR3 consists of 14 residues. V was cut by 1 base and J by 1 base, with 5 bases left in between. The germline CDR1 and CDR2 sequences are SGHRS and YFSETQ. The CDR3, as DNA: TGCGCCAGCAGCTTGACAGGGAACACCGGGGAGCTGTTTTTT. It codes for CASSLTGNTGELFF.

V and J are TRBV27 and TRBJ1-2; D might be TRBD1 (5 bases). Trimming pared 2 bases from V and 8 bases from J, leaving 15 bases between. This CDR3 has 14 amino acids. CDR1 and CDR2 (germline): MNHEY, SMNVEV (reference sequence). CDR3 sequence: CASSLRSQDRGYTF. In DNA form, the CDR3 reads TGTGCCAGCAGTTTAAGGTCACAGGATAGGGGCTACACCTTC.

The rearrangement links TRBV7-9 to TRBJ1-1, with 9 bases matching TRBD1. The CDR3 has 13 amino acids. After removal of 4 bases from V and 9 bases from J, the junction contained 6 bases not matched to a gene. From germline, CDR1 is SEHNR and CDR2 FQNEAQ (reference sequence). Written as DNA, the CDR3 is TGTGCCAGCAGCTCCCCCCACAGGGGGCAAGCTTTCTTT. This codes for CASSSPHRGQAFF.

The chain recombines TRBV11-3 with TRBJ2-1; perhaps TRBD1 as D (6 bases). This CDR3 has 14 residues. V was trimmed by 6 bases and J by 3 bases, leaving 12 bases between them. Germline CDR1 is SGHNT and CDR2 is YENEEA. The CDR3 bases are TGTGCCAGCAGTGCGGCAGGGGTCTACAATGAGCAGTTCTTC. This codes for CASSAAGVYNEQFF.

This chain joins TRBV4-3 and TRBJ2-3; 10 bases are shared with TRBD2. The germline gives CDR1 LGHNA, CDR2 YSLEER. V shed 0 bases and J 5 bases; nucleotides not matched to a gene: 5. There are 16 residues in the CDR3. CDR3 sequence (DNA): TGCGCCAGCAGCCAAGATGGCCTAGCGGGGGTAGATACGCAGTATTTT. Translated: CASSQDGLAGVDTQYF.

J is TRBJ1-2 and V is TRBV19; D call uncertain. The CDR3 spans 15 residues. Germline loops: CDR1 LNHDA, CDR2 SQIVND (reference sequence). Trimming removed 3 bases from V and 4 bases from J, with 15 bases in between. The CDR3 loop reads CASSIQQRERYGYTF. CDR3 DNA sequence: TGTGCCAGTAGTATCCAGCAACGGGAGCGCTATGGCTACACCTTC.

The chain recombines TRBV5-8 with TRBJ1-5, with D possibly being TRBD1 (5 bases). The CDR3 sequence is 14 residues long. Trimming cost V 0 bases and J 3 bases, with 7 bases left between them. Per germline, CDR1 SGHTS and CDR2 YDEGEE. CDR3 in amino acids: CASSLGQPNQPQHF. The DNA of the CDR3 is TGTGCCAGCAGCTTGGGACAGCCCAATCAGCCCCAGCATTTT.

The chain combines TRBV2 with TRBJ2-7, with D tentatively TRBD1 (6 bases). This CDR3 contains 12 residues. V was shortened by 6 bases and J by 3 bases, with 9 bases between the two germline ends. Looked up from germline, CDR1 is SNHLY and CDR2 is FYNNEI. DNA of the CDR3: TGTGCCAGCAGACTACAGGGCTACGAGCAGTACTTC. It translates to CASRLQGYEQYF.

The CDR3 region has the DNA TGTGCCAGCACCCATTCGGGATTGGAGACCCAGTACTTC. Its translation: CASTHSGLETQYF. V is TRBV28 and J is TRBJ2-5, with D perhaps TRBD2 (5 bases). V was shortened by 7 bases and J by 5 bases, with 14 bases between the two germline ends. The CDR3 contains 13 residues. Germline-derived CDR1 and CDR2 are MDHEN and SYDVKM. Combining the CDR3 with reference TRBV28 and TRBJ2-5 gives the whole variable domain DVKVTQSSRYLVKRTGEKVFLECVQDMDHENMFWYRQDPGLGLRLIYFSYDVKMKEKGDIPEGYSVSREKKERFSLILESASTNQTSMYLCASTHSGLETQYFGPGTRLLVL.

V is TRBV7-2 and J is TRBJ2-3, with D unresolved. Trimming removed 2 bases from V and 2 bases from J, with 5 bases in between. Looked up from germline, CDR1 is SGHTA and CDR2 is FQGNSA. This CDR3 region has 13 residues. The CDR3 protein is CASSLSYTDTQYF. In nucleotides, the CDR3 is TGTGCCAGCAGCTTATCCTACACAGATACGCAGTATTTT. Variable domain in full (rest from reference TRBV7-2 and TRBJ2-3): GAGVSQSPSNKVTEKGKDVELRCDPISGHTALYWYRQSLGQGLEFLIYFQGNSAPDKSGLPSDRFSAERTGGSVSTLTIQRTQQEDSAVYLCASSLSYTDTQYFGPGTRLTVL.